The T cell receptor (beta chain) under discussion was sequenced for a study of shared clonotypes between healthy human individuals. Study-wide background: With ages of 18 to 49, the donors were two women and a few men.

Deep-level settings were used for running the assay. Assay used: immunoSEQ multiplex PCR; TCRdb lists only in-frame clones, some missing. The profile shows about 1.5 million clones, roughly 95% of them singletons. Study observations and caveats: Blood was the sole source, and tissue repertoires probably differ. Some clonotypes were shared by all four sorted-subset donors, while others were not shared. The non-shared ones had lower generation probabilities than the shared ones.

Germline V gives CDR1 SQVTM, CDR2 ANQGSEA. With V trimmed by 2 bases and J by 6 bases, 5 bases remained unmatched. This CDR3 has 15 amino acids. Points on this clone: Its antigen is unknown.

Sequencing was carried out using naive CD4+ T cells sorted from blood. Noted subset: CD45RA+ positively selected. The chain recombines TRBV29-1 with TRBJ2-1, with 12 bases that match TRBD2. The clonotype was recovered from a man younger than 40 in good health. This CDR3 is CSVETLAGGLNEQFF. CDR3 sequence (DNA): TGCAGCGTTGAAACCCTAGCGGGAGGGCTCAATGAGCAGTTCTTC.